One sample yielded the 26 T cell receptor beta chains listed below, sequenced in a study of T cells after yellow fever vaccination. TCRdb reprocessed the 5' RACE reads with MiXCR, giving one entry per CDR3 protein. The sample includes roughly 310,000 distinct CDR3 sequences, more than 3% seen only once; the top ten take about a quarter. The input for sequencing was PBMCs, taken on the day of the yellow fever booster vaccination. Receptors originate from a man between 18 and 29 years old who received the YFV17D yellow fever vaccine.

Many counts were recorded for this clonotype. The CDR3 protein is CASSQVNLETQYF. The CDR3, as DNA: TGTGCCAGCAGCCAAGTCAATCTGGAGACCCAGTACTTC. The chain links TRBV14 to TRBJ2-5; D not certain. Trimming removed 1 base from V and 5 bases from J, with 8 bases in between. CDR3 length: 13 amino acids. Germline V gene sequence: CDR1 SGHDN, CDR2 FVKESK.

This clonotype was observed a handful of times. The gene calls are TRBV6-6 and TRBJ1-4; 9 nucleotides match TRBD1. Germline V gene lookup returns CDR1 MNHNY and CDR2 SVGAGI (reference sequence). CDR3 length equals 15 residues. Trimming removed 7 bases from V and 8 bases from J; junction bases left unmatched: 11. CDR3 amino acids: CASNDPGTGWEKLFF. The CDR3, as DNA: TGTGCCAGCAACGACCCCGGGACAGGGTGGGAAAAACTGTTTTTT.

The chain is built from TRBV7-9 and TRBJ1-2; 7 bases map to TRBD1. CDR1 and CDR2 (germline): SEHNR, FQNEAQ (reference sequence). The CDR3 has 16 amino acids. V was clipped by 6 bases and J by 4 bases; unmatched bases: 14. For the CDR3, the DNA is TGTGCCAGCAGACTAGCCGGGACAGAAAGAGCCTATGGCTACACCTTC. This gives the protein CASRLAGTERAYGYTF.

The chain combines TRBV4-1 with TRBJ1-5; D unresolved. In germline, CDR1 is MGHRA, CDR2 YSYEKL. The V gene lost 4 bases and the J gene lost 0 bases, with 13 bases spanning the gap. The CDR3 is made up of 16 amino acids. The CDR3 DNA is TGCGCCAGCAGCCCTCGGACCGCTTATAGCAATCAGCCCCAGCATTTT. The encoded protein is CASSPRTAYSNQPQHF.

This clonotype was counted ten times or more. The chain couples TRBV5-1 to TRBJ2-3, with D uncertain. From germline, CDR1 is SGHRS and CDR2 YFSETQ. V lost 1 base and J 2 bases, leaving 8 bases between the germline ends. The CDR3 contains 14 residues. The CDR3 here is CASSLRPSTDTQYF. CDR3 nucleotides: TGCGCCAGCAGCTTGCGTCCATCCACAGATACGCAGTATTTT.

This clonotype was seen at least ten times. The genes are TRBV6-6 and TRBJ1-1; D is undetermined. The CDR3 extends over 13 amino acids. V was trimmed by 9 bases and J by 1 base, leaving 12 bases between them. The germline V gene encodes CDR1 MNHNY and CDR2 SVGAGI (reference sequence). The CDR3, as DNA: TGTGCCAGTTTTTATGTAGGGAACACTGAAGCTTTCTTT. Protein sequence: CASFYVGNTEAFF.

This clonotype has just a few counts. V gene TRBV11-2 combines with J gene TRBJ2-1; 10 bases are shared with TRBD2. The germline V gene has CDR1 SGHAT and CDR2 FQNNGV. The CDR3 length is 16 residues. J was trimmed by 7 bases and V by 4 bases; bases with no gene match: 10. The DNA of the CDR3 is TGTGCCAGCAGCTCTCTTAGCGGGGGGCCACCAAATGAGCAGTTCTTC. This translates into CASSSLSGGPPNEQFF.

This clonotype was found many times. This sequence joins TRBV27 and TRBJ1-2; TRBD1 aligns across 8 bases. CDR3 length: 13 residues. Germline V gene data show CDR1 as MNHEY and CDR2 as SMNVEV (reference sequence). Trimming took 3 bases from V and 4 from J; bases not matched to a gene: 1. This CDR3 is CASSFTGGYGYTF. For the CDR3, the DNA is TGTGCCAGCAGTTTTACAGGGGGCTATGGCTACACCTTC.

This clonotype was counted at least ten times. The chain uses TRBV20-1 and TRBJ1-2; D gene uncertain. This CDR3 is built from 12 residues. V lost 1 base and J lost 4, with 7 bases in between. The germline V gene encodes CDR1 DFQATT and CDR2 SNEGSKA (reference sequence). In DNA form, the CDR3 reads TGCAGTGCTAGAGTGACGCGCTATGGCTACACCTTC. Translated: CSARVTRYGYTF.

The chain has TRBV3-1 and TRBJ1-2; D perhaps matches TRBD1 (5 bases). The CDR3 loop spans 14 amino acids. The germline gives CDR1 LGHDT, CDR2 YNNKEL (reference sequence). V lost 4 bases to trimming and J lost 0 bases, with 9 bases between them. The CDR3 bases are TGTGCCAGCAGCCCGACGACAGCTAACTATGGCTACACCTTC. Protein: CASSPTTANYGYTF.

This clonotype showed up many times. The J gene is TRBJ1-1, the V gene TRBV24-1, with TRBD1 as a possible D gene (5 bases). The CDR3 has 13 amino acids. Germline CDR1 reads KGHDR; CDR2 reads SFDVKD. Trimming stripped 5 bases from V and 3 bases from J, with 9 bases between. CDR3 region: CATSVWGDTEAFF. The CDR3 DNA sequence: TGTGCCACCAGTGTGTGGGGGGACACTGAAGCTTTCTTT.

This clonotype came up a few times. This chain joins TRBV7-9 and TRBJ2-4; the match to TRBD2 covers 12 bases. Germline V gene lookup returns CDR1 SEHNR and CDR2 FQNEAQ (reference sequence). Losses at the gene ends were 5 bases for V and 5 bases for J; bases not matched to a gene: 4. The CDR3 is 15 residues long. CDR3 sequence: CASSPSGGAENIQYF. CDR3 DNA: TGTGCCAGCAGCCCTAGCGGGGGGGCCGAAAACATTCAGTACTTC.

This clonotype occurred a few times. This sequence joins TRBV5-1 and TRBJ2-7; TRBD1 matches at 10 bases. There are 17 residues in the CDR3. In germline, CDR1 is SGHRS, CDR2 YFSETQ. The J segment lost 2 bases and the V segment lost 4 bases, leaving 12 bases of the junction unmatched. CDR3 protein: CASSPGQGVHLTYEQYF. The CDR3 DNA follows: TGCGCCAGCAGCCCTGGACAGGGGGTTCACCTCACCTACGAGCAGTACTTC.

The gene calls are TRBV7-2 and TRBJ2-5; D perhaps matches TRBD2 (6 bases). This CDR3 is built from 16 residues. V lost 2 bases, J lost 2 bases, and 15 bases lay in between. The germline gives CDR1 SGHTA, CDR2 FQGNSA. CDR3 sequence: CASSLNGPGLQETQYF. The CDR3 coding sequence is TGTGCCAGCAGCTTAAATGGGCCGGGACTTCAAGAGACCCAGTACTTC.

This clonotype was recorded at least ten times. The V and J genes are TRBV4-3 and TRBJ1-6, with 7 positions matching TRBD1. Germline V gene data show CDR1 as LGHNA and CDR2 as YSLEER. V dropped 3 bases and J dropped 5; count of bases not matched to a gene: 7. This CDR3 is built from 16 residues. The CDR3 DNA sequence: TGCGCCAGCAGCCAGGGGAGCGACAGGGATAATTCACCCCTCCACTTT. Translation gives CASSQGSDRDNSPLHF.

This CDR3 reads CSAIRSGGPQETQYF. CDR3 DNA sequence: TGCAGTGCTATACGGAGCGGGGGCCCGCAAGAGACCCAGTACTTC. The V and J genes are TRBV20-1 and TRBJ2-5; TRBD2 matches at 8 bases. The CDR3 has 15 residues. Germline V gives CDR1 DFQATT, CDR2 SNEGSKA (reference sequence). Trimming took 4 bases from V and 2 from J; bases not matched to a gene: 9.

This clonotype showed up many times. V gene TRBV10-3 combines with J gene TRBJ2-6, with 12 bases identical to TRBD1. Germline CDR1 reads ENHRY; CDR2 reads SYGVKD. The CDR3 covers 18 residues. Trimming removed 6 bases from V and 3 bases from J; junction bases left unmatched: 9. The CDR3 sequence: CAIRSGTGGSNGANVLTF. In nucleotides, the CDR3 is TGTGCCATCAGATCCGGGACAGGGGGCTCGAATGGGGCCAACGTCCTGACTTTC.

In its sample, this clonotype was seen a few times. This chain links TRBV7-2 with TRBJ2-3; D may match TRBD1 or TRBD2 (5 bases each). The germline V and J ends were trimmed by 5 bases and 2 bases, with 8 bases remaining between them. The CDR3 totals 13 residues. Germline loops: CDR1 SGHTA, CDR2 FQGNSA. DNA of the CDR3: TGTGCCAGCAGCAGAGGGACCACAGATACGCAGTATTTT. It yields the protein CASSRGTTDTQYF.

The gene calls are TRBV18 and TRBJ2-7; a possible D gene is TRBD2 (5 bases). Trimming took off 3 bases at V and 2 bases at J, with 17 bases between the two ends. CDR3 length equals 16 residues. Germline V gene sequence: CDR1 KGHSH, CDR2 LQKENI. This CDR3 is CASSPQSSTGTYEQYV. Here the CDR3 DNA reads TGTGCCAGCTCACCCCAGAGCTCGACGGGGACCTACGAGCAGTACGTC.

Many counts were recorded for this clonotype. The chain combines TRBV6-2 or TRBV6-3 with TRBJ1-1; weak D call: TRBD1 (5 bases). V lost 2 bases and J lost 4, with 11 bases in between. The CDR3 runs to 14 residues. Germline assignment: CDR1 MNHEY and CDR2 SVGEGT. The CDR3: CASSYRGGGTEAFF. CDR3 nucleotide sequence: TGTGCCAGCAGTTACAGGGGTGGAGGCACTGAAGCTTTCTTT.

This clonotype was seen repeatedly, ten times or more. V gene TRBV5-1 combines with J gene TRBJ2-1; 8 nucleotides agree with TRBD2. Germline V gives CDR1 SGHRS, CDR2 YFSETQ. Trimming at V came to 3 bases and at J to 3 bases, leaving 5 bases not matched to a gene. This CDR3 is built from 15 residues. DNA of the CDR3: TGCGCCAGCAGCTCGGGAGGGGGGGACTACAATGAGCAGTTCTTC. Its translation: CASSSGGGDYNEQFF.

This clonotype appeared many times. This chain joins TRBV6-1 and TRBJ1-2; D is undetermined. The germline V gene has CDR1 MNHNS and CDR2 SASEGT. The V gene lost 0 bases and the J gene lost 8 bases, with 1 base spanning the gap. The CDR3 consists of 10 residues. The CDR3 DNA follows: TGTGCCAGCAGTGAAGCCGGCTACACCTTC. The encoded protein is CASSEAGYTF.

CDR3: CSAGEQGLYYGYTF. The CDR3 DNA reads TGCAGTGCTGGCGAACAGGGATTATACTATGGCTACACCTTC. This chain joins TRBV20-1 and TRBJ1-2, with a possible D match to TRBD1 (6 bases). Per the germline V gene, CDR1 is DFQATT and CDR2 is SNEGSKA (reference sequence). Deletions cut 5 bases from V and 3 bases from J, with 16 bases between. CDR3 length equals 14 residues.

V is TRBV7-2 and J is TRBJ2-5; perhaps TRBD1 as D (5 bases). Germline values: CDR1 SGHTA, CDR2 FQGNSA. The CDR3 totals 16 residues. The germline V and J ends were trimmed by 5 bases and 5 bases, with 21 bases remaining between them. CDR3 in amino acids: CASSPWAGQLSETQYF. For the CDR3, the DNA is TGTGCCAGCAGCCCTTGGGCAGGGCAACTATCCGAGACCCAGTACTTC.

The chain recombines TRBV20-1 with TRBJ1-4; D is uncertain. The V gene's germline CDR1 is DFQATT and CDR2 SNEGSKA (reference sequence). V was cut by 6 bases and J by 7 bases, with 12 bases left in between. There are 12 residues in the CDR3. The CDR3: CSALGGGEKLFF. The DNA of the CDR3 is TGCAGTGCGCTAGGTGGAGGTGAAAAACTGTTTTTT.

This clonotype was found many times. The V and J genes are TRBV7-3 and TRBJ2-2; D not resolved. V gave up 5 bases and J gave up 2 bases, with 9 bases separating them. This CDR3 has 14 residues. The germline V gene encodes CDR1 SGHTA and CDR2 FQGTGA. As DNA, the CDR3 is TGTGCCAGCAGCACATGGGTAAACACCGGGGAGCTGTTTTTT. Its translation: CASSTWVNTGELFF.